These 22 T cell receptor beta chains originate from one sample sequenced in a study of early T cells in non-severe SARS-CoV-2 infection. TCRdb reprocessed the 5' RACE reads via MiXCR and lists one record per CDR3 protein. The sample has some 67,000 distinct CDR3 sequences; 9% to 10% are singletons. The sequencing used whole blood, collected at baseline. The receptors were gathered from an adult who was a healthcare worker with PCR-confirmed SARS-CoV-2 infection or an uninfected control (not recorded which).

This clonotype was observed a handful of times. This chain joins TRBV7-3 and TRBJ2-5; D may be TRBD2 (5 bases). Germline assignment: CDR1 SGHTA and CDR2 FQGTGA. There are 20 residues in the CDR3. Trimming left V 6 bases short and J 5 bases short, with 34 bases between. The CDR3 region has the DNA TGTGCCAGCAGAAACGGAGGCGGTGGTCAAGTATTTATGGAGCGGGAGACCCAGTACTTC. As protein: CASRNGGGGQVFMERETQYF.

This clonotype occurred many times. The chain links TRBV4-2 to TRBJ1-1; weak D call: TRBD1 (6 bases). CDR1 LGHNA and CDR2 YNFKEQ come from the germline V gene. V lost 4 bases, J lost 1 base, and 19 bases lay in between. The CDR3 spans 17 residues. CDR3 region: CASSRGGGRGPNTEAFF. The CDR3 bases are TGTGCCAGCAGCCGAGGGGGTGGCAGGGGCCCGAACACTGAAGCTTTCTTT.

This clonotype was detected many times. The J gene is TRBJ2-2, the V gene TRBV14; D is ambiguous. Germline assignment: CDR1 SGHDN and CDR2 FVKESK. Trimming took off 4 bases at V and 7 bases at J, with 16 bases between the two ends. The CDR3 extends over 15 amino acids. CDR3 region: CASSPADGSDGELFF. The CDR3 DNA sequence: TGTGCCAGCAGCCCCGCTGACGGTAGTGACGGGGAGCTGTTTTTT.

This clonotype was seen a handful of times. The chain combines TRBV6-2 or TRBV6-3 with TRBJ2-3; 11 bases map to TRBD2. CDR1 is MNHEY and CDR2 is SVGEGT in the germline V gene. The trim removed 6 bases at V and 0 bases at J, leaving 5 bases unmatched. The CDR3 has 16 amino acids. The CDR3, as DNA: TGTGCCAGCAGCTCTTGGACTAGCGGGAGCACAGATACGCAGTATTTT. It specifies CASSSWTSGSTDTQYF.

This clonotype was recorded many times. The chain carries TRBV5-1 and TRBJ2-1; no clear D gene. Germline lookup yields CDR1 SGHRS and CDR2 YFSETQ. This CDR3 region has 14 residues. V was clipped by 0 bases and J by 9 bases, with 13 bases between them. CDR3 in DNA: TGCGCCAGCAGCTTGGGACCCCCGTTGAGTGAGCAGTTCTTC. The encoded protein is CASSLGPPLSEQFF. Variable domain in full (rest from reference TRBV5-1 and TRBJ2-1): KAGVTQTPRYLIKTRGQQVTLSCSPISGHRSVSWYQQTPGQGLQFLFEYFSETQRNKGNFPGRFSGRQFSNSRSEMNVSTLELGDSALYLCASSLGPPLSEQFFGPGTRLTVL.

The chain joins TRBV2 to TRBJ2-7; D is unclear. CDR1 SNHLY and CDR2 FYNNEI come from the germline V gene. The CDR3 length is 15 residues. Trimming took off 0 bases at V and 6 bases at J, with 15 bases between the two ends. CDR3 DNA: TGTGCCAGCAGTGAAGCTCGGACCCAAGGTGCCGAGCAGTACTTC. Translation: CASSEARTQGAEQYF.

The V and J genes are TRBV6-5 and TRBJ2-2; the D gene is possibly TRBD2 (6 bases). Between the trimmed V and J ends, which lost 7 bases and 3 bases, there was a span of 12 bases. The germline V gene encodes CDR1 MNHEY and CDR2 SVGAGI. The CDR3 runs to 14 residues. DNA for the CDR3: TGTGCCAGCACCACACGGGGGTACACCGGGGAGCTGTTTTTT. Translated: CASTTRGYTGELFF.

This clonotype came up many times. The V and J genes are TRBV6-6 and TRBJ2-7, with D possibly being TRBD1 (5 bases). From germline, CDR1 is MNHNY and CDR2 SVGAGI (reference sequence). Trimming cost V 5 bases and J 4 bases, with 12 bases left between them. The CDR3 spans 13 residues. CDR3 amino acids: CASSGVGAYEQYF. CDR3 bases: TGTGCCAGCAGTGGTGTTGGGGCGTACGAGCAGTACTTC.

There are many counts of this clonotype. The chain couples TRBV7-6 to TRBJ1-1; 12 bases fit TRBD1. The junction had 9 bases not matched to a gene; V was cut back by 5 bases and J by 5 bases. CDR1 is SGHVS and CDR2 is FNYEAQ in the germline V gene. This CDR3 has 16 residues. CDR3: CASSVGTGGVRTEAFF. The CDR3 region has the DNA TGTGCCAGCAGCGTGGGGACAGGGGGCGTTCGGACTGAAGCTTTCTTT.

Many counts were recorded for this clonotype. CDR3 in amino acids: CASSLSSPSTDSYNEQFF. The CDR3 DNA is TGTGCCAGCAGTTTATCGAGTCCCAGTACAGACTCCTACAATGAGCAGTTCTTC. The V and J genes are TRBV27 and TRBJ2-1; D remains ambiguous. The V end was cut by 0 bases, the J end by 0 bases, with 15 bases between. Looked up from germline, CDR1 is MNHEY and CDR2 is SMNVEV (reference sequence). This CDR3 spans 18 amino acids.

This clonotype was detected ten times or more. This chain joins TRBV27 and TRBJ1-4; tentatively, D is TRBD1 (5 bases). This CDR3 region has 15 residues. The V end lost 0 bases, the J end lost 3 bases, and 8 bases lay between the germline ends. CDR1 is MNHEY and CDR2 is SMNVEV in the germline V gene (reference sequence). The CDR3 spells CASSLSRAANEKLFF. The CDR3 nucleotides read TGTGCCAGCAGTTTATCCAGGGCCGCTAATGAAAAACTGTTTTTT.

In this sample, this clonotype turned up a few times. The rearrangement joins TRBV7-3 to TRBJ2-7; D gene ambiguous. The CDR3 is 13 amino acids. V lost 1 base and J 7 bases, leaving 11 bases between the germline ends. From germline, CDR1 is SGHTA and CDR2 FQGTGA. CDR3 protein: CASSLSPLGEQYF. The CDR3 DNA reads TGTGCCAGCAGCTTAAGTCCCCTGGGGGAGCAGTACTTC.

There are many counts of this clonotype. The chain has TRBV7-8 and TRBJ2-3; the D gene is possibly TRBD1 (6 bases). V was clipped by 1 base and J by 3 bases, with 11 bases between them. Looked up from germline, CDR1 is SGHVS and CDR2 is FQNEAQ. CDR3 length: 15 residues. The CDR3 reads CASSLVGRGTDTQYF. The CDR3 bases are TGTGCCAGCAGCTTAGTGGGCAGGGGAACAGATACGCAGTATTTT.

V and J are TRBV9 and TRBJ1-4; D unresolved. The CDR3 totals 14 residues. Trimming cost V 7 bases and J 0 bases, with 10 bases left between them. Germline V CDR1 and CDR2: SGDLS, YYNGEE. CDR3 protein: CASSAGPTNEKLFF. The CDR3 nucleotides read TGTGCCAGCTCCGCCGGCCCAACTAATGAAAAACTGTTTTTT.

The J gene is TRBJ2-2, the V gene TRBV11-2; D not resolved. Trimming removed 7 bases at V and 1 base at J, with 16 bases between. Germline lookup yields CDR1 SGHAT and CDR2 FQNNGV. The CDR3 runs to 16 residues. The CDR3 protein is CASNPSGQRNTGELFF. In DNA form, the CDR3 reads TGTGCCAGCAACCCATCCGGCCAGCGGAACACCGGGGAGCTGTTTTTT.

There are many counts of this clonotype. The chain couples TRBV7-2 to TRBJ2-2; TRBD2 aligns across 7 bases. Looked up from germline, CDR1 is SGHTA and CDR2 is FQGNSA. The V and J ends lost 6 bases and 3 bases, in that order; junction bases with no gene match: 7. This CDR3 spans 15 amino acids. CDR3 coding DNA: TGTGCCAGCAGGGGGACTAATCTTGACACCGGGGAGCTGTTTTTT. Its translation: CASRGTNLDTGELFF.

Ten or more counts support this clonotype. The CDR3 nucleotides are TGCAGTGCTAGAGATGGCGGGGTCCCTGATACGCAGTATTTT. As protein: CSARDGGVPDTQYF. The chain is built from TRBV20-1 and TRBJ2-3, with TRBD2 as a possible D gene (6 bases). Germline lookup yields CDR1 DFQATT and CDR2 SNEGSKA (reference sequence). The CDR3 has 14 residues. V was shortened by 0 bases and J by 6 bases, with 13 bases between the two germline ends.

The table lists this clonotype with many counts. The chain combines TRBV28 with TRBJ2-7; 7 bases agree with TRBD1. With V trimmed by 4 bases and J by 4 bases, 7 bases remained unmatched. This CDR3 is built from 14 residues. Per the germline V gene, CDR1 is MDHEN and CDR2 is SYDVKM. The CDR3 reads CASSSRGRRYEQYF. The CDR3 coding sequence is TGTGCCAGCAGTTCCAGGGGGAGACGGTACGAGCAGTACTTC.

The chain combines TRBV19 with TRBJ1-1; 7 nucleotides agree with TRBD1. The germline V gene encodes CDR1 LNHDA and CDR2 SQIVND (reference sequence). Unmatched junction bases numbered 13, after V lost 3 bases and J lost 3 bases. The CDR3 consists of 17 residues. The CDR3 DNA is TGTGCCAGTAGTATTGCCGCGGACAGGCGGGAGGACACTGAAGCTTTCTTT. It yields the protein CASSIAADRREDTEAFF.

This clonotype was seen ten or more times. The V call is TRBV18, the J call TRBJ2-5; no firm D call. Trimming shortened V by 6 bases and J by 5 bases, and 16 bases separated the two germline ends. In germline, CDR1 is KGHSH, CDR2 LQKENI. The CDR3 runs 14 residues. CDR3 in DNA: TGTGCCAGCTCTGCTGGGGATTATCAGGAGACCCAGTACTTC. Amino acid sequence: CASSAGDYQETQYF.

This clonotype was seen many times. The chain employs TRBV29-1 and TRBJ2-6; TRBD1 or TRBD2 may be the D gene (5 bases each). The CDR3 has 13 residues. Germline lookup yields CDR1 SQVTM and CDR2 ANQGSEA. Trimming removed 5 bases at V and 3 bases at J, with 8 bases between. The CDR3 nucleotides read TGCAGCGTTTCGGGGCTTGGGGCCAACGTCCTGACTTTC. It translates to CSVSGLGANVLTF.

The J gene is TRBJ1-1, the V gene TRBV28; D may be TRBD1 (5 bases). V was cut by 7 bases and J by 1 base, with 10 bases left in between. The CDR3 is made up of 13 amino acids. Germline lookup yields CDR1 MDHEN and CDR2 SYDVKM. The CDR3: CASNHRSNTEAFF. The CDR3 DNA is TGTGCCAGCAATCACAGGTCGAACACTGAAGCTTTCTTT.